The 15 T cell receptor beta chains below were found in one sample sequenced in a study of regulatory T cells in long-lasting Graves disease. Arm-PCR of CDR3 regions and iRepertoire HTBI primers were used to build TCR beta libraries. TCRdb called the multiplex PCR reads again in MiXCR, with one record for every CDR3 protein. The sample consists of some 370,000 distinct CDR3 sequences, about 23% of them appearing once. Time point: persistent/refractory GD, antithyroid drugs over 5 years with positive TRAb. TCR sequences were obtained from RNA taken from PBMCs. The specimen comprised peripheral blood mononuclear cells (PBMCs), sampled when the disease was refractory, from a patient treated with antithyroid drugs. The receptor source for this set is a woman aged 40 to 50 with Graves disease.

This clonotype was seen at least ten times. The chain employs TRBV11-2 and TRBJ2-5; 7 bases are a match to TRBD2. Germline V gene data show CDR1 as SGHAT and CDR2 as FQNNGV. The CDR3 contains 13 residues. J gave up 6 bases and V 5 bases, and 6 bases lay outside the gene matches. CDR3 protein: CASSPGLVQTQYF. The CDR3 DNA reads TGTGCCAGCAGCCCCGGACTAGTGCAGACCCAGTACTTC.

This clonotype was detected a few times. This rearrangement joins TRBV15 to TRBJ2-7; D gene uncertain. Per the germline V gene, CDR1 is LNHNV and CDR2 is YYDKDF (reference sequence). This CDR3 is built from 13 residues. V dropped 4 bases and J dropped 1 base, with 8 bases sitting between them. The CDR3 region is CATSNRISYEQYF. The CDR3 DNA is TGTGCCACCAGCAACAGAATTTCCTACGAGCAGTACTTC. Full variable domain (outside the CDR3, taken from reference TRBV15 and TRBJ2-7): DAMVIQNPRYQVTQFGKPVTLSCSQTLNHNVMYWYQQKSSQAPKLLFHYYDKDFNNEADTPDNFQSRRPNTSFCFLDIRSPGLGDTAMYLCATSNRISYEQYFGPGTRLTVT.

This clonotype was seen only a few times. This chain joins TRBV7-2 and TRBJ2-1, with TRBD2 matching over 13 bases. CDR3 length: 15 amino acids. The ends lost 5 bases at V and 12 bases at J; junction bases unmatched: 10. CDR1 and CDR2 (germline): SGHTA, FQGNSA. The CDR3 is CASSPRTSGGLRQFF. CDR3 DNA: TGTGCCAGCAGCCCTCGGACTAGCGGGGGTCTAAGGCAGTTCTTC.

This clonotype was detected only a few times. The chain combines TRBV16 with TRBJ1-2; D is possibly TRBD1 (5 bases). V lost 6 bases, J lost 0 bases, and 11 bases lay in between. CDR3 length equals 14 residues. CDR1 is KGHSY and CDR2 is FQNENV in the germline V gene. CDR3 in amino acids: CASSLRGTNYGYTF. CDR3 in DNA: TGTGCCAGCAGTCTGCGGGGGACTAACTATGGCTACACCTTC.

The table lists this clonotype with a few counts. This chain connects TRBV2 to TRBJ2-1; 11 bases align to TRBD2. V lost 6 bases, J lost 2 bases, and 3 bases stayed unmatched. The germline V gene encodes CDR1 SNHLY and CDR2 FYNNEI. This CDR3 has 15 amino acids. The CDR3 reads CASRSTSGAYNEQFF. CDR3 sequence (DNA): TGTGCCAGCAGGTCGACTAGCGGGGCCTACAATGAGCAGTTCTTC.

The CDR3 reads CASSPDLRHGRETQYF. CDR3 DNA: TGTGCCAGCAGTCCCGACCTCAGGCACGGGAGAGAGACCCAGTACTTC. This rearrangement joins TRBV5-6 to TRBJ2-5; perhaps TRBD2 as D (6 bases). V was clipped by 5 bases and J by 4 bases, with 21 bases between them. Germline CDR1 is SGHDT and CDR2 is YYEEEE. The CDR3 has 16 amino acids.

This clonotype was counted at least ten times. The rearrangement joins TRBV2 to TRBJ2-7; tentatively, D is TRBD2 (7 bases). The V gene lost 6 bases and the J gene lost 0 bases, with 12 bases spanning the gap. This CDR3 has 14 amino acids. In germline, CDR1 is SNHLY, CDR2 FYNNEI. The CDR3 region is CASRDRTSSYEQYF. CDR3 bases: TGTGCCAGCAGAGACAGGACTAGCTCCTACGAGCAGTACTTC.

Concerning this clonotype: A read error may produce the germline difference seen at one junction end. The chain uses TRBV19 and TRBJ2-1; 8 positions match TRBD2. Germline CDR1 and CDR2: LNHDA and SQIVND (reference sequence). CDR3 length equals 15 residues. This CDR3 reads CAGSVATGGPGEQFF. The CDR3 nucleotides are TGTGCCGGTAGTGTGGCGACGGGAGGGCCGGGTGAGCAGTTCTTC.

This clonotype showed up many times. The CDR3 DNA follows: TGTGCCAGCAGTTTAACAGGAACCAATTCACCCCTCCACTTT. Translated: CASSLTGTNSPLHF. The V and J genes are TRBV28 and TRBJ1-6, with D maybe TRBD1 (5 bases). The V gene lost 2 bases and the J gene lost 7 bases, with 9 bases spanning the gap. Germline V gene sequence: CDR1 MDHEN, CDR2 SYDVKM. The CDR3 is 14 amino acids.

The chain has TRBV28 and TRBJ2-7; perhaps TRBD1 as D (7 bases). The germline V and J ends were trimmed by 5 bases and 6 bases, with 20 bases remaining between them. The CDR3 totals 15 residues. Germline V CDR1 and CDR2: MDHEN, SYDVKM. CDR3 DNA sequence: TGTGCCAGCAGTCCAACCGGGACAGCCGGGGGCGAGCAGTACTTC. Its translation is CASSPTGTAGGEQYF.

This clonotype was picked up many times. V usage is TRBV27 and J usage is TRBJ1-1, with a possible D match to TRBD1 (6 bases). This CDR3 is built from 15 residues. Trimming took 6 bases from V and 0 from J, leaving 14 bases between them. From germline, CDR1 is MNHEY and CDR2 SMNVEV (reference sequence). CDR3 bases: TGTGCCAGCAGACGGTTGACAGGCTTGAACACTGAAGCTTTCTTT. This encodes CASRRLTGLNTEAFF.

This clonotype occurred many times. The chain combines TRBV2 with TRBJ1-1; 7 bases are shared with TRBD1. V shed 3 bases, J shed 3 bases, and the junction held 4 bases outside the gene matches. Germline CDR1 SNHLY, CDR2 FYNNEI. The CDR3 totals 14 residues. CDR3 coding DNA: TGTGCCAGCAGTGATTACAGGGGCGACACTGAAGCTTTCTTT. As protein: CASSDYRGDTEAFF.

The genes are TRBV5-1 and TRBJ1-4, with 9 bases lining up with TRBD1. The germline CDR1 and CDR2 sequences are SGHRS and YFSETQ. V lost 4 bases and J lost 0; bases outside the gene matches: 7. The CDR3 spans 17 residues. The CDR3 region has the DNA TGCGCCAGCAGCCGTACAGGGGGCCAGGCAACTAATGAAAAACTGTTTTTT. Translated: CASSRTGGQATNEKLFF. The complete variable domain, with remaining parts taken from reference TRBV5-1 and TRBJ1-4, reads KAGVTQTPRYLIKTRGQQVTLSCSPISGHRSVSWYQQTPGQGLQFLFEYFSETQRNKGNFPGRFSGRQFSNSRSEMNVSTLELGDSALYLCASSRTGGQATNEKLFFGSGTQLSVL.

V is TRBV7-6 and J is TRBJ2-7; 9 nucleotides agree with TRBD2. Germline V CDR1 and CDR2: SGHVS, FNYEAQ. With V trimmed by 5 bases and J by 4 bases, 9 bases remained unmatched. The CDR3 covers 15 residues. CDR3 nucleotides: TGTGCCAGCAGCGACATAGCGGGAGCATTATACGAGCAGTACTTC. Translating gives CASSDIAGALYEQYF.

The chain has TRBV11-2 and TRBJ2-1; D not resolved. The CDR3 is 14 amino acids. Germline V CDR1 and CDR2: SGHAT, FQNNGV. V lost 3 bases, J lost 3 bases, and 9 bases lay in between. The chain's CDR3 is CASSFERLYNEQFF. CDR3 DNA sequence: TGTGCCAGCAGCTTCGAAAGACTCTACAATGAGCAGTTCTTC.